This T cell receptor beta chain was identified during a study of cytomegalovirus exposure and HLA in healthy donors. As for the study in general: The study's early data release held about 80 million unique TCRs from HLA-typed donors. Study-level results: Differences between HLA loci emerged in a later analysis of TCR association rates, with DRB1 most and HLA-C fewest. A previous analysis found most TCR beta V segments productive roughly 87% or roughly 30% of the time.

Both 60 Vbeta primers and 13 Jbeta primers went into the PCR. Only in-frame clones appear in the TCRdb table, and some are missing; sequencing was by immunoSEQ multiplex PCR. The sample has roughly 200,000 clones; more than 80% are singletons. Germline V lookup: CDR1 LNHNV, CDR2 YYDKDF (reference sequence). Trimming removed 1 base from V and 2 bases from J, with 8 bases in between. This CDR3 is built from 15 residues. Of note for this clone: Antigen unknown.

The TCR was taken from a man aged 25-40 years in good health and CMV-seronegative. The chain joins TRBV15 to TRBJ2-2; D possibly corresponds to TRBD2 (6 bases). The sequencing sample was made of PBMCs. CDR3 sequence: CATSRVGTNTGELFF. CDR3 nucleotide sequence: TGTGCCACCAGCAGAGTAGGGACTAACACCGGGGAGCTGTTTTTT.